The 13 T cell receptor beta chains given below trace back to one sample, sequenced in a study of cytomegalovirus exposure and HLA in healthy donors. Primers included in the PCR were 60 Vbeta and 13 Jbeta primers. Using immunoSEQ multiplex PCR, the repertoire was profiled, and TCRdb retains in-frame clones only, with some absent. The sample carries about 160,000 clones, 79% recorded once. Specimen: PBMCs. The receptor source for this set is a man over 45 in good health and CMV-seropositive.

For the CDR3, the DNA is TGTGCCAGCAGTCGCCGGGACAGGGAAAACATTCAGTACTTC. Translated: CASSRRDRENIQYF. This chain joins TRBV7-9 and TRBJ2-4, with 9 bases identical to TRBD1. The junction had 5 bases not matched to a gene; V was cut back by 6 bases and J by 5 bases. CDR3 length: 14 residues. CDR1 and CDR2 (germline): SEHNR, FQNEAQ (reference sequence).

CDR3 loop: CASSEGQGSLAEAFF. CDR3 nucleotides: TGCGCCAGCAGTGAAGGGCAGGGTTCTTTGGCTGAAGCTTTCTTT. The rearrangement links TRBV10-1 to TRBJ1-1, with D perhaps TRBD1 (5 bases). The CDR3 totals 15 residues. Germline lookup yields CDR1 WNHNN and CDR2 SYGVQD (reference sequence). V lost 3 bases and J 6 bases, leaving 17 bases between the germline ends.

This chain connects TRBV15 to TRBJ1-5; no definite D call. The CDR3 extends over 12 amino acids. The V end lost 5 bases, the J end lost 11 bases, and 13 bases lay between the germline ends. Germline assignment: CDR1 LNHNV and CDR2 YYDKDF (reference sequence). CDR3 in amino acids: CATSLNFRAQHF. The CDR3 region has the DNA TGTGCCACCAGCTTGAATTTCCGGGCCCAGCATTTT.

The J gene is TRBJ2-7, the V gene TRBV6-1, with 10 bases that match TRBD2. There are 13 residues in the CDR3. Germline V gives CDR1 MNHNS, CDR2 SASEGT. V shed 2 bases, J shed 11 bases, and the junction held 6 bases outside the gene matches. The CDR3 loop is CASSEQLAGAEYF. As DNA, the CDR3 is TGTGCCAGCAGTGAACAGCTAGCGGGAGCGGAGTACTTC.

In this sample, this clone turned up a few times. This chain connects TRBV19 to TRBJ2-2, with a possible D match to TRBD2 (6 bases). Germline V gene sequence: CDR1 LNHDA, CDR2 SQIVND (reference sequence). The CDR3 is made up of 16 amino acids. V lost 7 bases to trimming and J lost 0 bases, with 15 bases between them. The CDR3, as DNA: TGTGCCAGTACCGTGGAAGGACTAACGAACACCGGGGAGCTGTTTTTT. Protein sequence: CASTVEGLTNTGELFF.

CDR3 protein: CASSIRGLGDTQYF. The CDR3 DNA reads as TGTGCCAGTAGTATAAGGGGTTTGGGAGATACGCAGTATTTT. The rearrangement links TRBV19 to TRBJ2-3; D might be TRBD1 (5 bases). CDR1 and CDR2 from the germline V gene are LNHDA and SQIVND (reference sequence). V was cut by 2 bases and J by 5 bases, with 11 bases left in between. The CDR3 has 14 amino acids.

This chain joins TRBV27 and TRBJ1-6; 10 bases are a match to TRBD1. With V trimmed by 4 bases and J by 9 bases, 6 bases remained unmatched. The CDR3 loop spans 15 amino acids. The germline gives CDR1 MNHEY, CDR2 SMNVEV (reference sequence). As DNA, the CDR3 is TGTGCCAGCAGTTCCGGACAGGGGGAAGTTTCACCCCTCCACTTT. As protein: CASSSGQGEVSPLHF.

This chain links TRBV29-1 with TRBJ2-3; maybe TRBD1 (5 bases). This CDR3 is built from 13 residues. CDR1 SQVTM and CDR2 ANQGSEA come from the germline V gene. Between the trimmed V and J ends, which lost 4 bases and 1 base, there was a span of 9 bases. The CDR3 DNA reads as TGCAGCGTTGTCACAGGAGGCACAGATACGCAGTATTTT. Translating it yields CSVVTGGTDTQYF.

This clone has a handful of counts. V gene TRBV10-3 combines with J gene TRBJ2-7; possibly TRBD1 for D (7 bases). The CDR3 runs to 11 residues. Germline V lookup: CDR1 ENHRY, CDR2 SYGVKD. V lost 10 bases and J 7 bases, leaving 14 bases between the germline ends. CDR3 region: CATDQGGEQYF. CDR3 DNA sequence: TGTGCCACCGACCAGGGGGGTGAGCAGTACTTC.

This chain connects TRBV6-1 to TRBJ2-3; D gene uncertain. The V gene's germline CDR1 is MNHNS and CDR2 SASEGT. The CDR3 totals 14 residues. Trimming left V 7 bases short and J 2 bases short, with 13 bases between. CDR3 bases: TGTGCCAGCACTCCCACATTGTACACAGATACGCAGTATTTT. Protein product: CASTPTLYTDTQYF.

This clone has a single count. V gene TRBV6-5 combines with J gene TRBJ2-7; no firm D call. Germline CDR1 MNHEY, CDR2 SVGAGI. This CDR3 contains 14 residues. Trimming pared 0 bases from V and 1 base from J, leaving 7 bases between. CDR3 DNA: TGTGCCAGCAGTTACTCGATACAGTCCTACGAGCAGTACTTC. It translates to CASSYSIQSYEQYF.

This chain connects TRBV29-1 to TRBJ2-2; 11 positions match TRBD1. Trimming cost V 7 bases and J 5 bases; bases outside gene matches: 3. Germline assignment: CDR1 SQVTM and CDR2 ANQGSEA. This CDR3 is 13 amino acids long. The CDR3 spells CSAGDRGTGELFF. The CDR3 DNA reads as TGCAGCGCCGGGGACAGGGGGACCGGGGAGCTGTTTTTT.

This rearrangement joins TRBV7-9 to TRBJ2-7, with 9 bases that match TRBD2. Losses at the gene ends were 2 bases for V and 1 base for J; bases not matched to a gene: 9. This CDR3 spans 17 amino acids. Germline V gene sequence: CDR1 SEHNR, CDR2 FQNEAQ (reference sequence). The CDR3 here is CASSLLRLAGTSYEQYF. CDR3 in DNA: TGTGCCAGCAGCTTATTGCGCCTAGCGGGAACATCCTACGAGCAGTACTTC.